This T cell receptor beta chain was retrieved from a study of long-term antiretroviral therapy in people with HIV. Regarding the study as a whole: Post-ART diversity increased but stayed below transplant donor controls.

As for this clone: Its antigen is undetermined.

Germline V gene data show CDR1 as MNHEY and CDR2 as SMNVEV (reference sequence). This CDR3 region has 15 residues. The V gene lost 6 bases and the J gene lost 1 base, with 15 bases spanning the gap. In each sample, about 0.95-11 million cryopreserved PBMC were present before DNA extraction. With survey level as its setting, the immunoSEQ assay was v3.0. Sequenced by immunoSEQ multiplex PCR; TCRdb stores in-frame clones only, minus some. The data show tens of thousands of clones, 84% seen once. The chain links TRBV27 to TRBJ1-1, with a weak D call TRBD1 (5 bases). The TCR sequence derives from a man aged 18 to 30 with HIV. The sequenced sample was unsorted PBMCs, obtained 0.4 years after starting antiretroviral therapy. CDR3 DNA sequence: TGTGCCAGCAGAGATGGGGGGGTCAAGAACACTGAAGCTTTCTTT. The encoded protein is CASRDGGVKNTEAFF.